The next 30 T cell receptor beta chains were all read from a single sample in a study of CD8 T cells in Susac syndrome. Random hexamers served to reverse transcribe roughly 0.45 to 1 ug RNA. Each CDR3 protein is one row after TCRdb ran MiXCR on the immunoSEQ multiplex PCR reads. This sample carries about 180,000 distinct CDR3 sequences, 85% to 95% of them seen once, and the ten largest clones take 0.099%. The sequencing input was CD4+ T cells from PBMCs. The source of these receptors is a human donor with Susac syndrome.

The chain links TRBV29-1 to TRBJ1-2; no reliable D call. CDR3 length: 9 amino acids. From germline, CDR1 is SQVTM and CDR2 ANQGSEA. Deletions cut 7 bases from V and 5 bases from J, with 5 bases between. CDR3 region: CSDEYGYTF. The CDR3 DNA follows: TGCAGCGACGAATATGGCTACACCTTC.

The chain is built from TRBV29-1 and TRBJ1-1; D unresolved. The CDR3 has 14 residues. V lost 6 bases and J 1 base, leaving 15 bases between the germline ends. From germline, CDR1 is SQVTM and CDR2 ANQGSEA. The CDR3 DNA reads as TGCAGCGTGGGTGACTTTAGTTCGAACACTGAAGCTTTCTTT. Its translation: CSVGDFSSNTEAFF.

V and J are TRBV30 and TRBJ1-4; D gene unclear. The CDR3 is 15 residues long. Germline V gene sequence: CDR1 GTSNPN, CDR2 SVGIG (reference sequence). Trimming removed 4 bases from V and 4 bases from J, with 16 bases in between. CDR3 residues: CAWTVGRWNNEKLFF. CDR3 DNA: TGTGCCTGGACTGTAGGGCGATGGAATAATGAAAAACTGTTTTTT. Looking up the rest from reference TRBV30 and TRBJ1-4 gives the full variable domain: SQTIHQWPATLVQPVGSPLSLECTVEGTSNPNLYWYRQAAGRGLQLLFYSVGIGQISSEVPQNLSASRPQDRQFILSSKKLLLSDSGFYLCAWTVGRWNNEKLFFGSGTQLSVL.

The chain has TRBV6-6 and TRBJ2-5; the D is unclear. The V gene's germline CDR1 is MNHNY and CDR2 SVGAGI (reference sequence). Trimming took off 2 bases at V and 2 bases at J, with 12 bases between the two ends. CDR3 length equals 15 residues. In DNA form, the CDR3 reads TGTGCCAGCAGTTACGGTGTACAACATCAAGAGACCCAGTACTTC. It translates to CASSYGVQHQETQYF.

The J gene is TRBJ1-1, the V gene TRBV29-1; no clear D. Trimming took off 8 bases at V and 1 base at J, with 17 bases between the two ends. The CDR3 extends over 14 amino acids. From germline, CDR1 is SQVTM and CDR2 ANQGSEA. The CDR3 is CSIVSRVQNTEAFF. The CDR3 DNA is TGCAGCATAGTCTCGAGGGTACAGAACACTGAAGCTTTCTTT.

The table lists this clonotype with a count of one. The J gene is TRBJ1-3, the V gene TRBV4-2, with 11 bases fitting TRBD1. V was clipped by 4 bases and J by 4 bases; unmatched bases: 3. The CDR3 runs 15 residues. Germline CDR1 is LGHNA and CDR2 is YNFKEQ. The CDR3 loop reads CASSLGQGAGNTIYF. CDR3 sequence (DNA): TGTGCCAGCAGCCTTGGACAGGGGGCAGGAAACACCATATATTTT.

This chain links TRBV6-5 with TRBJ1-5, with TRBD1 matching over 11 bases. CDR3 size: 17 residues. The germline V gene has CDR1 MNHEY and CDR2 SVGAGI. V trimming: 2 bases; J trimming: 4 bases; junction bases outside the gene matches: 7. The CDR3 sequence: CASSYMGQGVSNQPQHF. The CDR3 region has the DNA TGTGCCAGCAGTTACATGGGACAGGGGGTATCGAATCAGCCCCAGCATTTT.

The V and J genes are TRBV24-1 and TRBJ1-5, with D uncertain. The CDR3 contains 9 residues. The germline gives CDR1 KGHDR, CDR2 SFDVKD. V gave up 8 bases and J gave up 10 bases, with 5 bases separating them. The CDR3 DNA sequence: TGTGCCACCATCCGTCCCCAGCATTTT. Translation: CATIRPQHF.

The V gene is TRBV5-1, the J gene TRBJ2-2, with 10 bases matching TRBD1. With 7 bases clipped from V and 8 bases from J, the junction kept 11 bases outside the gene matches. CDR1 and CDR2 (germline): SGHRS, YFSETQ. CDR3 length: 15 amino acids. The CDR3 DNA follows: TGCGCCAGCCGCCCGACGCGACAGGGGGCGGGGGAGCTGTTTTTT. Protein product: CASRPTRQGAGELFF.

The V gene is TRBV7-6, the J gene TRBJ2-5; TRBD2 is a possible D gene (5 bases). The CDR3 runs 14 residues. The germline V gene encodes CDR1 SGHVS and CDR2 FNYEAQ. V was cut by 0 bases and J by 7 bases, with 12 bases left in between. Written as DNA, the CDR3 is TGTGCCAGCAGCTTAGCGTCCGGGGATGGGACCCAGTACTTC. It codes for CASSLASGDGTQYF.

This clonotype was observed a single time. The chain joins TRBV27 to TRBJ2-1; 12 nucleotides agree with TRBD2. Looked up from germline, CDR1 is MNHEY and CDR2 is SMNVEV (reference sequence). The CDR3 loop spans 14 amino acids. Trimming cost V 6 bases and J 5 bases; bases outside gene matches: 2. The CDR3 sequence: CASRRLAGDNEQFF. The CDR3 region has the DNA TGTGCCAGCAGACGACTAGCGGGAGACAATGAGCAGTTCTTC.

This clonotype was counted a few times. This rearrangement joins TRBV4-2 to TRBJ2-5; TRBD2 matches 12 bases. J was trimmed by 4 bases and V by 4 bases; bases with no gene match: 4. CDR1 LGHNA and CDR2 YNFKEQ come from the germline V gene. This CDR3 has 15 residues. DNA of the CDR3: TGTGCCAGCAGCCTTCGACTAGCGGGAGTAGAGACCCAGTACTTC. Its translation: CASSLRLAGVETQYF.

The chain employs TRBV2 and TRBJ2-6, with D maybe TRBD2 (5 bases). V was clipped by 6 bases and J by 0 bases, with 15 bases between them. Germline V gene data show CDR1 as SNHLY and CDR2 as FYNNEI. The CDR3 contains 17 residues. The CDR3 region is CASRTAGIGSGANVLTF. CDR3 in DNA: TGTGCCAGCAGGACCGCCGGGATTGGCTCTGGGGCCAACGTCCTGACTTTC.

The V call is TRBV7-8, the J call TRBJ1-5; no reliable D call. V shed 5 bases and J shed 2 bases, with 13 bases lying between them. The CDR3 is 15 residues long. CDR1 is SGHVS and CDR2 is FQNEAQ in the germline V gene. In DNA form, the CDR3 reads TGTGCCAGCAGCCCCCACCCCGAGGGCAATCAGCCCCAGCATTTT. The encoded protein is CASSPHPEGNQPQHF.

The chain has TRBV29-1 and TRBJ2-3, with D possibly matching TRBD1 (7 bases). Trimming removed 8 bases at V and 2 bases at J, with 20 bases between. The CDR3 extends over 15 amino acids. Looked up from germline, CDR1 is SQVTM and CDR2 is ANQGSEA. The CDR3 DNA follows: TGCAGCACCGTTCCTCAGGGGGGACCCACAGATACGCAGTATTTT. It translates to CSTVPQGGPTDTQYF.

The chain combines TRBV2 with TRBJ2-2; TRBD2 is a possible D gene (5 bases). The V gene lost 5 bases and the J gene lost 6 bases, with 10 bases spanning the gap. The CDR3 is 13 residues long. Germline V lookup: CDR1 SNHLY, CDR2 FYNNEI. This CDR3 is CASSQERAGELFF. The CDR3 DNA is TGTGCCAGCAGTCAGGAGAGGGCCGGGGAGCTGTTTTTT.

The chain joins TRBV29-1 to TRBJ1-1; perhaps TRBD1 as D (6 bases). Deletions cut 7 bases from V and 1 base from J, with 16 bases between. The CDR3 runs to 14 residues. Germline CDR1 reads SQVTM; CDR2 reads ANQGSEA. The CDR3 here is CSATDSRGNTEAFF. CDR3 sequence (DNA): TGCAGCGCCACGGACAGTCGGGGGAACACTGAAGCTTTCTTT. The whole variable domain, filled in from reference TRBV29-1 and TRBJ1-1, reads SAVISQKPSRDICQRGTSLTIQCQVDSQVTMMFWYRQQPGQSLTLIATANQGSEATYESGFVIDKFPISRPNLTFSTLTVSNMSPEDSSIYLCSATDSRGNTEAFFGQGTRLTVV.

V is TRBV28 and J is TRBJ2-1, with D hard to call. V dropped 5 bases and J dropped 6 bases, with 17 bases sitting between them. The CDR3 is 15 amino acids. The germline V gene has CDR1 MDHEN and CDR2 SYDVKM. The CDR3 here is CASSTLFEALNEQFF. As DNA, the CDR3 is TGTGCCAGCAGTACCCTGTTTGAAGCGCTCAATGAGCAGTTCTTC.

CDR3 sequence (DNA): TGTGCCAGCAGCCAAGATAGGGCGGGGGCTACCCCCCAGTACTTC. It codes for CASSQDRAGATPQYF. The chain combines TRBV4-2 with TRBJ2-4, with D tentatively TRBD2 (7 bases). The CDR3 loop spans 15 amino acids. V was trimmed by 0 bases and J by 13 bases, leaving 19 bases between them. Germline V gene sequence: CDR1 LGHNA, CDR2 YNFKEQ.

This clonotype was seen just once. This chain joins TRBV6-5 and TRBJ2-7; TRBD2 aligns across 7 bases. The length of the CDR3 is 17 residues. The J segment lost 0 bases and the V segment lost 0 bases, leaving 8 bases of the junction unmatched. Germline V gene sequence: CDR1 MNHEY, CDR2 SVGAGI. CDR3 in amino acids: CASSYSGLADYSYEQYF. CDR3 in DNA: TGTGCCAGCAGTTACTCGGGGCTAGCGGATTACTCCTACGAGCAGTACTTC.

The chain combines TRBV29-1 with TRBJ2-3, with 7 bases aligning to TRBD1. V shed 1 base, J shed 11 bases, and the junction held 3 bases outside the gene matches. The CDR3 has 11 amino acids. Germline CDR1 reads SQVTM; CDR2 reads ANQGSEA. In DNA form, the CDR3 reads TGCAGCGTTGAAGTGGGACAGAAGCAGTATTTT. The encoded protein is CSVEVGQKQYF.

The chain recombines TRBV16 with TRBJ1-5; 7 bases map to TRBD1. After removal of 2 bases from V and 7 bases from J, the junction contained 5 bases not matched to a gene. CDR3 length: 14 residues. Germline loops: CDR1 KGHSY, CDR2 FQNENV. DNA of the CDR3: TGTGCCAGCAGCCAACAGGGGGAGAGGCAGCCCCAGCATTTT. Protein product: CASSQQGERQPQHF.

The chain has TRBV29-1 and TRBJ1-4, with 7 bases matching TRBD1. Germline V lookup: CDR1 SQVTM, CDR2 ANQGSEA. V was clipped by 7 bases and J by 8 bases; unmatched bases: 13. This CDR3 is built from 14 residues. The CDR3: CSAGGTAVGEKLFF. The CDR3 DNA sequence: TGCAGCGCCGGCGGGACAGCGGTAGGGGAAAAACTGTTTTTT.

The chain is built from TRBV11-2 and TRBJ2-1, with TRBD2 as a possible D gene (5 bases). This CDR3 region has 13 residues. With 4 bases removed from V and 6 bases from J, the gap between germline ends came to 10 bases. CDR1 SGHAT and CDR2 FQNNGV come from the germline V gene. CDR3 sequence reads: CASSSTRSNEQFF. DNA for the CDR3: TGTGCCAGCAGCTCTACTAGGTCCAATGAGCAGTTCTTC.

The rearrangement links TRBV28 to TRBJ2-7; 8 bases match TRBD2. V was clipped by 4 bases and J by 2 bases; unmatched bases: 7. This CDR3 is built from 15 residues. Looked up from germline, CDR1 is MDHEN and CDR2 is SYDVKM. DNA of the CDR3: TGTGCCAGCAGTTCCCTAGCGGGCGGCACCTACGAGCAGTACTTC. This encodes CASSSLAGGTYEQYF.

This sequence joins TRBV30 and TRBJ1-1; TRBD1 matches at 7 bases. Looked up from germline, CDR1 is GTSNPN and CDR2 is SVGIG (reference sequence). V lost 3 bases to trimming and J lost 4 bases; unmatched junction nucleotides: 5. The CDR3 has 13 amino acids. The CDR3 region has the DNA TGTGCCTGGAGGCGGACAGGAGGCACTGAAGCTTTCTTT. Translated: CAWRRTGGTEAFF.

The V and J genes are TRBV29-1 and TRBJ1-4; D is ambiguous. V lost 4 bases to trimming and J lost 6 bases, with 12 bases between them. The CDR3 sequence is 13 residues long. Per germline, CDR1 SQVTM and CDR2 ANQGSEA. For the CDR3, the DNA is TGCAGCGTTGGAAATGGACTGGATGAAAAACTGTTTTTT. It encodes CSVGNGLDEKLFF.

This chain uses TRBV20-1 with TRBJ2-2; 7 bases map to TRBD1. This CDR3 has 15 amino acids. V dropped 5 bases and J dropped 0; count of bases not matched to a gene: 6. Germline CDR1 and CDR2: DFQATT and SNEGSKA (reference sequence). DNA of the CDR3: TGCAGTGCTTTTTCAGGGGGTCCGAACACCGGGGAGCTGTTTTTT. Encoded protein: CSAFSGGPNTGELFF.

CDR3 sequence: CSVEKGGTGETQYF. The DNA of the CDR3 is TGCAGCGTTGAAAAGGGCGGGACGGGAGAGACCCAGTACTTC. The V and J genes are TRBV29-1 and TRBJ2-5, with D possibly matching TRBD2 (6 bases). Germline CDR1 reads SQVTM; CDR2 reads ANQGSEA. Trimming left V 2 bases short and J 4 bases short, with 14 bases between. The CDR3 is 14 residues long.

The CDR3 loop is CASSYGSNQPQHF. Written as DNA, the CDR3 is TGTGCCAGCAGTTACGGTAGCAATCAGCCCCAGCATTTT. The V gene is TRBV6-6, the J gene TRBJ1-5, with D hard to call. CDR1 is MNHNY and CDR2 is SVGAGI in the germline V gene (reference sequence). The length of the CDR3 is 13 residues. Trimming cost V 2 bases and J 0 bases, with 2 bases left between them.